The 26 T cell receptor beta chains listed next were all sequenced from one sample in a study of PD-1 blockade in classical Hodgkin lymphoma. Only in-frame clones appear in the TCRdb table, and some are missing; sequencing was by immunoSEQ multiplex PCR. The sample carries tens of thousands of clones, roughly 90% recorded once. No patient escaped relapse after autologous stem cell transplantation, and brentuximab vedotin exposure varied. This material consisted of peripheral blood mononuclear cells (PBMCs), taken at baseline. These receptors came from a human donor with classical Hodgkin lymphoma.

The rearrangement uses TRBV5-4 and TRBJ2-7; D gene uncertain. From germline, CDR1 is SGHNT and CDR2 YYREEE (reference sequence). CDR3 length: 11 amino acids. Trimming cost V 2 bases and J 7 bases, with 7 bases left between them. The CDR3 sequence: CASSLSQEQYF. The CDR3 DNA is TGTGCCAGCAGCTTAAGTCAAGAGCAGTACTTC.

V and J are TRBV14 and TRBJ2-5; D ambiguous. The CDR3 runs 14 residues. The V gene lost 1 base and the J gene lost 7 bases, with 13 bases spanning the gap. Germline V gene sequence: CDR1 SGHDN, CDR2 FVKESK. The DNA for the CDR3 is TGTGCCAGCAGCCAAGGGAGTGGTAGGATGACCCAGTACTTC. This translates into CASSQGSGRMTQYF.

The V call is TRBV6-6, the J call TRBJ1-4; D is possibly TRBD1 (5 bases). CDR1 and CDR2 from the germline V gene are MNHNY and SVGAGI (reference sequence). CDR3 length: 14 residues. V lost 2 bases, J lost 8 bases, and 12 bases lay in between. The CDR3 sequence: CASSYVGVEEKLFF. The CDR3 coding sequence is TGTGCCAGCAGTTACGTAGGGGTAGAAGAAAAACTGTTTTTT.

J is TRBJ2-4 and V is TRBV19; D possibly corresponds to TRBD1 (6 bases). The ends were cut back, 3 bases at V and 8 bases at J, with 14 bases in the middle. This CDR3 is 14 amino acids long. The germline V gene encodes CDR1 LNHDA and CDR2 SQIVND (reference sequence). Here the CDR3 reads CASSIDRSLDIQYF. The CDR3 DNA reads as TGTGCCAGTAGTATTGACAGGTCCCTTGACATTCAGTACTTC.

DNA of the CDR3: TGTGCCAGCAGCAGAGGACAGGGGGCATACACCTTC. It codes for CASSRGQGAYTF. The chain carries TRBV27 and TRBJ1-2, with 11 bases matching TRBD1. The CDR3 has 12 residues. Germline CDR1 is MNHEY and CDR2 is SMNVEV (reference sequence). V lost 6 bases and J lost 11; bases outside the gene matches: 5.

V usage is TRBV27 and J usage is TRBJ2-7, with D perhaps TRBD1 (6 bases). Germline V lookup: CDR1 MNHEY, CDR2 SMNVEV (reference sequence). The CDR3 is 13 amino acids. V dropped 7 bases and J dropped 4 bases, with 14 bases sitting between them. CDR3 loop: CASKKGGPYEQYF. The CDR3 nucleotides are TGTGCCAGCAAAAAAGGGGGTCCTTACGAGCAGTACTTC.

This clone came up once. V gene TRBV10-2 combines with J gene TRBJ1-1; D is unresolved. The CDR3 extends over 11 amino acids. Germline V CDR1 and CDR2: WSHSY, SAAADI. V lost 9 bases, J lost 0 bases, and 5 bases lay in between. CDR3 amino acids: CASRVNTEAFF. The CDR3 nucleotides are TGCGCCAGTAGAGTGAACACTGAAGCTTTCTTT.

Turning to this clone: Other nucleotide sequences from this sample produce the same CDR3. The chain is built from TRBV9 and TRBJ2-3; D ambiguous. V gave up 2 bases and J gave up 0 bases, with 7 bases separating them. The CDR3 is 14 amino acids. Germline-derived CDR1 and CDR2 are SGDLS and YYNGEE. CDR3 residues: CASSVSGSTDTQYF. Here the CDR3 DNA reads TGTGCCAGCAGCGTTTCTGGCAGCACAGATACGCAGTATTTT. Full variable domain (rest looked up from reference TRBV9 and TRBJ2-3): DSGVTQTPKHLITATGQRVTLRCSPRSGDLSVYWYQQSLDQGLQFLIQYYNGEERAKGNILERFSAQQFPDLHSELNLSSLELGDSALYFCASSVSGSTDTQYFGPGTRLTVL.

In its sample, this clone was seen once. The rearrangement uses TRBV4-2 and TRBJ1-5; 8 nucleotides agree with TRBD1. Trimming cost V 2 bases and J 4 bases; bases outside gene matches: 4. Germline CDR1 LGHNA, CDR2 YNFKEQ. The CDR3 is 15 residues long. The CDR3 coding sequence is TGTGCCAGCAGCCAATTCAGACAGGGGAATCAGCCCCAGCATTTT. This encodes CASSQFRQGNQPQHF.

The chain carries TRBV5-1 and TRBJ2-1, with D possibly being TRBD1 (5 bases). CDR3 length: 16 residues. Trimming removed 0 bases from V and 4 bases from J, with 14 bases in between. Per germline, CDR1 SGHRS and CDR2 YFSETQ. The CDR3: CASSLDSDKGYNEQFF. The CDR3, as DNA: TGCGCCAGCAGCTTGGATTCGGACAAAGGGTACAATGAGCAGTTCTTC.

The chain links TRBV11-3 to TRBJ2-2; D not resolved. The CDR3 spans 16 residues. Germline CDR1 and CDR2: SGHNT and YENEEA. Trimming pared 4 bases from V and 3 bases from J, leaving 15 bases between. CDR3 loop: CASSSPDGSDTGELFF. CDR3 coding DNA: TGTGCCAGCAGCTCTCCCGACGGGTCGGACACCGGGGAGCTGTTTTTT.

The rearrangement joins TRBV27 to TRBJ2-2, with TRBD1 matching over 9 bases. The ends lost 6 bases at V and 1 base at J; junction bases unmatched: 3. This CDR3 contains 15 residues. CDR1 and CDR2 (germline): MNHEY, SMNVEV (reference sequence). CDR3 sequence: CASRPGQGNTGELFF. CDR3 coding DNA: TGTGCCAGCAGGCCGGGACAGGGGAACACCGGGGAGCTGTTTTTT.

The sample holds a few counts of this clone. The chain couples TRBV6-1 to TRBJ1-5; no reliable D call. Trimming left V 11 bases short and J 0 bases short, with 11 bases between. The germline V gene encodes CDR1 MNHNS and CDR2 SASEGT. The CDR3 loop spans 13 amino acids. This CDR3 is CASRTVSNQPQHF. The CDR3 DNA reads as TGTGCCTCCCGGACCGTTAGCAATCAGCCCCAGCATTTT.

The CDR3 region is CASSPQLAGGTDTQYF. In nucleotides, the CDR3 is TGTGCCAGCTCACCCCAACTAGCGGGAGGAACAGATACGCAGTATTTT. The chain joins TRBV18 to TRBJ2-3; 12 nucleotides line up with TRBD2. Germline CDR1 reads KGHSH; CDR2 reads LQKENI. This CDR3 has 16 residues. V shed 3 bases, J shed 3 bases, and the junction held 4 bases outside the gene matches.

CDR3 DNA sequence: TGTGCCACCAGCAGAGGGTCAACTGCTGAGCAGTTCTTC. Amino acids: CATSRGSTAEQFF. This chain links TRBV15 with TRBJ2-1; D remains ambiguous. Germline values: CDR1 LNHNV, CDR2 YYDKDF (reference sequence). The CDR3 extends over 13 amino acids. The V end was cut by 1 base, the J end by 9 bases, with 10 bases between. Full variable domain (rest looked up from reference TRBV15 and TRBJ2-1): DAMVIQNPRYQVTQFGKPVTLSCSQTLNHNVMYWYQQKSSQAPKLLFHYYDKDFNNEADTPDNFQSRRPNTSFCFLDIRSPGLGDTAMYLCATSRGSTAEQFFGPGTRLTVL.

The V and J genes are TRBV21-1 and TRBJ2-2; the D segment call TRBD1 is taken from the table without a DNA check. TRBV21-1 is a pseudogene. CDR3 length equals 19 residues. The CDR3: CASIHRDRGPPLNTGELFF. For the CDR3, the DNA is TGTGCCAGCATTCACCGGGACAGGGGCCCCCCTTTGAACACCGGGGAGCTGTTTTTT.

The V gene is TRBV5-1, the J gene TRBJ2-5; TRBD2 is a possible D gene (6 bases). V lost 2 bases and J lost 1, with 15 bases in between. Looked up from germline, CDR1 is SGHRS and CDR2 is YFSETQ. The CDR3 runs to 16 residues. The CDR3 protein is CASSLGGAPTQETQYF. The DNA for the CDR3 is TGCGCCAGCAGCTTAGGAGGGGCCCCAACCCAAGAGACCCAGTACTTC.

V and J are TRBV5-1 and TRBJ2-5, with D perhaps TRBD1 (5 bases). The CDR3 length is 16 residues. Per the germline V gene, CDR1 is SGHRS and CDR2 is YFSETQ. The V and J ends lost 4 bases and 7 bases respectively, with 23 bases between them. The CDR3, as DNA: TGCGCCAGCAGCATGACCAGGGCTAATACAAGAGGGACCCAGTACTTC. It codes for CASSMTRANTRGTQYF.

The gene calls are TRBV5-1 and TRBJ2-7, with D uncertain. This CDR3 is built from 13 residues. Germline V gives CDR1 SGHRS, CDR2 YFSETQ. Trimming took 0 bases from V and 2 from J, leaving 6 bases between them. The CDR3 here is CASSLEAAYEQYF. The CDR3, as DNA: TGCGCCAGCAGCTTGGAGGCAGCCTACGAGCAGTACTTC.

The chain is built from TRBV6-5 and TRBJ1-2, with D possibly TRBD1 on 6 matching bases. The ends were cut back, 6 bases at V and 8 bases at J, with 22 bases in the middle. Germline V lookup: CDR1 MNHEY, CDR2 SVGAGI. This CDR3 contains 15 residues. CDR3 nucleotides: TGTGCCAGCAGCCGATCGACAGGTACCCCTCTGGGCTACACCTTC. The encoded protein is CASSRSTGTPLGYTF.

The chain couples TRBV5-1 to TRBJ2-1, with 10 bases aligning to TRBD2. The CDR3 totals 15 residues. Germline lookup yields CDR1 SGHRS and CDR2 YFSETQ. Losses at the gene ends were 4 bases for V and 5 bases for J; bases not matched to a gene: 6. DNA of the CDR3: TGCGCCAGCAGCAGTTTAGCGGGAGGAAACAATGAGCAGTTCTTC. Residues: CASSSLAGGNNEQFF.

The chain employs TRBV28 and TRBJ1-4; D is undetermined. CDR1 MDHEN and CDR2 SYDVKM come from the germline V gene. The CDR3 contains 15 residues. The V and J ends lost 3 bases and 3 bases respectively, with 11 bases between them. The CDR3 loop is CASSFPSGANEKLFF. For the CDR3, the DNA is TGTGCCAGCAGTTTCCCCTCCGGGGCTAATGAAAAACTGTTTTTT.

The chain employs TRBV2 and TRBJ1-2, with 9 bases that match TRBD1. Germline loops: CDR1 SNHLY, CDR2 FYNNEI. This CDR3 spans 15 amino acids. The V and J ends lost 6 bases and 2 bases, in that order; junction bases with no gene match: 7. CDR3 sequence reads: CASRQGQGFNYGYTF. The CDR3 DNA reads TGTGCCAGCAGGCAGGGACAGGGTTTCAACTATGGCTACACCTTC.

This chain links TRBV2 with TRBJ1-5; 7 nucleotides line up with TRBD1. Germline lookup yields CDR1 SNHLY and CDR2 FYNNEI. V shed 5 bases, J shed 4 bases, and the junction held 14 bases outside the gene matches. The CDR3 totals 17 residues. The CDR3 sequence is CASSRRQGVGVNQPQHF. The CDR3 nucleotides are TGTGCCAGCAGTCGTCGACAGGGAGTAGGCGTGAATCAGCCCCAGCATTTT.

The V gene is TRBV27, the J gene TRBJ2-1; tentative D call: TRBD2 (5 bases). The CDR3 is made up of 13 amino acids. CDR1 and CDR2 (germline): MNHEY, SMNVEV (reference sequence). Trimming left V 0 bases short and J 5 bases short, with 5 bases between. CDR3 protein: CASSLSEDNEQFF. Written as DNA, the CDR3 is TGTGCCAGCAGTTTATCGGAGGACAATGAGCAGTTCTTC.

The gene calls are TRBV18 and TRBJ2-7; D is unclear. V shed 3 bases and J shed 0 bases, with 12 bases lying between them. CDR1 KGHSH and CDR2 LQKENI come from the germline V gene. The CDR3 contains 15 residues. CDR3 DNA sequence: TGTGCCAGCTCACCGGCTGGTGGGTCCTCCTACGAGCAGTACTTC. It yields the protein CASSPAGGSSYEQYF.